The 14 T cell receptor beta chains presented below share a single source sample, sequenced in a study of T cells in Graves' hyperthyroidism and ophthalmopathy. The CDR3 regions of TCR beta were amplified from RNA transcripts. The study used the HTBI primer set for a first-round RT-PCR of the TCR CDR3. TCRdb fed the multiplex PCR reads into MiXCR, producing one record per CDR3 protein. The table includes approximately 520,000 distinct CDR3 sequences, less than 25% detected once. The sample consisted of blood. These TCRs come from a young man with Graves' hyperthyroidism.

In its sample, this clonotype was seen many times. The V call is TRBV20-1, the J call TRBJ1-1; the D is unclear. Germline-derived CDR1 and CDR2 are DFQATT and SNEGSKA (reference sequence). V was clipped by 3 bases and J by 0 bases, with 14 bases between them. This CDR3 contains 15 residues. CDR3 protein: CSASPAGPMNTEAFF. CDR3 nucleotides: TGCAGTGCTAGTCCGGCAGGACCGATGAACACTGAAGCTTTCTTT.

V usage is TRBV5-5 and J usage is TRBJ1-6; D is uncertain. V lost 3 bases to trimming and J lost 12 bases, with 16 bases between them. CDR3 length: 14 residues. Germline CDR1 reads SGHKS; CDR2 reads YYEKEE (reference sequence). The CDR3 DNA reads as TGTGCCAGCAGCTCGTCCGGGGATTGGAAACCCCTCCACTTT. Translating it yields CASSSSGDWKPLHF. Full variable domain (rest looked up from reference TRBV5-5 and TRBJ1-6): DAGVTQSPTHLIKTRGQQVTLRCSPISGHKSVSWYQQVLGQGPQFIFQYYEKEERGRGNFPDRFSARQFPNYSSELNVNALLLGDSALYLCASSSSGDWKPLHFGNGTRLTVT.

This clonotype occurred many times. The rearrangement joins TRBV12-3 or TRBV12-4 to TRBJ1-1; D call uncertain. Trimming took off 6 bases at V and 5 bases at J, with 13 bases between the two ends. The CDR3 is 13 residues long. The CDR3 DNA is TGTGCCAGCAGCCAAGGAGGGAGGACTGAAGCTTTCTTT. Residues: CASSQGGRTEAFF.

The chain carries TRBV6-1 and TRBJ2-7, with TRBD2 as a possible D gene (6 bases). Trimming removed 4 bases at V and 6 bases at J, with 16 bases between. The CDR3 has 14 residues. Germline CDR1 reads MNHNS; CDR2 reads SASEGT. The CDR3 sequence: CASSVAEGRVEQYF. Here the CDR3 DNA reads TGTGCCAGCAGTGTTGCGGAGGGTAGGGTCGAGCAGTACTTC.

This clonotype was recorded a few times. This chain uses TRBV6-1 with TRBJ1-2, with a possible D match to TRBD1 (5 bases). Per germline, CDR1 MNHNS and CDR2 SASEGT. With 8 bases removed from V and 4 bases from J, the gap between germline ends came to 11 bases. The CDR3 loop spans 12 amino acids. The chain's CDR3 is CASEGILYGYTF. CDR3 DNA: TGTGCCAGCGAGGGGATCCTCTATGGCTACACCTTC.

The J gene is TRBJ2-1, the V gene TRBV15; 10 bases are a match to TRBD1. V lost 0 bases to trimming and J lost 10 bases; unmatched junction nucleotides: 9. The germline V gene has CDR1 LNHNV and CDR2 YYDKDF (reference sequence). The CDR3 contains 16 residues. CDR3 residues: CATSRDWTGGEEEQFF. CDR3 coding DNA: TGTGCCACCAGCAGAGATTGGACAGGGGGGGAGGAAGAGCAGTTCTTC.

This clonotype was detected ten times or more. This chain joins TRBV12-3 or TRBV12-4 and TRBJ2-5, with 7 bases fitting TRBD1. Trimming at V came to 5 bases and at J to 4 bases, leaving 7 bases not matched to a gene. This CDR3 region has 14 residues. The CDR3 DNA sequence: TGTGCCAGCAGTATCCTACAGGGGCGAGAGACCCAGTACTTC. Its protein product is CASSILQGRETQYF.

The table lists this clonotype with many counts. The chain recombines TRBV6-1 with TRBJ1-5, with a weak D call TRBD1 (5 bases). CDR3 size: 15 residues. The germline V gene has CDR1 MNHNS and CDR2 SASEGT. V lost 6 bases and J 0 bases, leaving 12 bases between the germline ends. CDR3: CASSPVGPSNQPQHF. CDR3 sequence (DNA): TGTGCCAGCAGCCCCGTGGGGCCTAGCAATCAGCCCCAGCATTTT.

The CDR3 region is CASSGRDRVTARQYF. CDR3 nucleotide sequence: TGTGCCAGCAGCGGAAGGGACAGGGTTACCGCTCGGCAGTACTTC. The chain links TRBV7-8 to TRBJ2-7; 9 positions agree with TRBD1. J gave up 9 bases and V 5 bases, and 14 bases lay outside the gene matches. This CDR3 region has 15 residues. CDR1 is SGHVS, CDR2 FQNEAQ, per germline.

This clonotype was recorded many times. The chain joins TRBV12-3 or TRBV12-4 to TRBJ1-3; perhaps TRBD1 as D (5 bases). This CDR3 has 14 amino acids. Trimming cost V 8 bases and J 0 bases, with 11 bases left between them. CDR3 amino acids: CASAAGSSGNTIYF. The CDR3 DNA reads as TGTGCCAGCGCCGCAGGGAGCTCTGGAAACACCATATATTTT.

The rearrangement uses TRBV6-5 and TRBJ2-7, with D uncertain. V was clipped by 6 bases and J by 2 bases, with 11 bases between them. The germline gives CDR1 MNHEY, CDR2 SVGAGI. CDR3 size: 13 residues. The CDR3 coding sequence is TGTGCCAGCAGCTTAGAACCACCCTACGAGCAGTACTTC. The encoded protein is CASSLEPPYEQYF.

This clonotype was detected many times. The CDR3 DNA reads TGTGCCAGCAGTTACTCGAACCGGGGTCAAGTCTACGAGCAGTACTTC. Amino acids: CASSYSNRGQVYEQYF. V usage is TRBV6-2 or TRBV6-3 and J usage is TRBJ2-7; TRBD2 is a possible D gene (5 bases). V was cut by 0 bases and J by 3 bases, with 15 bases left in between. The CDR3 is made up of 16 amino acids. The germline V gene encodes CDR1 MNHEY and CDR2 SVGEGT.

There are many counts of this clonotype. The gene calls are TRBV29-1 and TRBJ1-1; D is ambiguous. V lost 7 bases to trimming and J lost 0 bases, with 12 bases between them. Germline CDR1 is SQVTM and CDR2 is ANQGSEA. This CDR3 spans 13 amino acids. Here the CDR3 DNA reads TGCAGCGATCGGACCGAGATGAACACTGAAGCTTTCTTT. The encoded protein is CSDRTEMNTEAFF.

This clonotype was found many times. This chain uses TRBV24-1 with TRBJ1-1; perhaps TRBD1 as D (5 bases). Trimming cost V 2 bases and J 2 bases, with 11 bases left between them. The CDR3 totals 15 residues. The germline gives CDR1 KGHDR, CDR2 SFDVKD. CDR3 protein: CATSDSGAGNTEAFF. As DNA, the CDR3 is TGTGCCACCAGTGATTCCGGGGCGGGTAACACTGAAGCTTTCTTT.